The clone carrying this T cell receptor (beta chain) was seen a few times. What it binds is not known. This record comes from a study of blood T cells in healthy people across ages. Study-level information: Through template switching, about one barcoded beta molecule was captured per two T cells, as measured in model experiments. Study-wide findings and caveats: Lack of knowledge of donor CMV status possibly confounded expanded clonotype changes. The fall in TCR beta diversity per million T cells was roughly linear with age.

The use of a sample-barcoded 5' primer and a J-beta primer mix characterized a second PCR of roughly 7 to 12 cycles. TCRdb passed the 5' RACE reads through MiXCR, listing each CDR3 protein once. The table lists 380,000 or so distinct CDR3 sequences, 52% of them singletons, with about 54% in the top ten. Germline CDR1 and CDR2: LNHNV and YYDKDF (reference sequence). J was trimmed by 4 bases and V by 1 base; bases with no gene match: 4. The CDR3 loop spans 15 amino acids. The receptor was isolated from a man aged 60-69 years in good health. The rearrangement links TRBV15 to TRBJ2-7; 10 bases agree with TRBD2. The material sequenced was blood. The DNA of the CDR3 is TGTGCCACCAGCAGAGTAGCGGGGGGTCGATACGAGCAGTACTTC. Its translation is CATSRVAGGRYEQYF.